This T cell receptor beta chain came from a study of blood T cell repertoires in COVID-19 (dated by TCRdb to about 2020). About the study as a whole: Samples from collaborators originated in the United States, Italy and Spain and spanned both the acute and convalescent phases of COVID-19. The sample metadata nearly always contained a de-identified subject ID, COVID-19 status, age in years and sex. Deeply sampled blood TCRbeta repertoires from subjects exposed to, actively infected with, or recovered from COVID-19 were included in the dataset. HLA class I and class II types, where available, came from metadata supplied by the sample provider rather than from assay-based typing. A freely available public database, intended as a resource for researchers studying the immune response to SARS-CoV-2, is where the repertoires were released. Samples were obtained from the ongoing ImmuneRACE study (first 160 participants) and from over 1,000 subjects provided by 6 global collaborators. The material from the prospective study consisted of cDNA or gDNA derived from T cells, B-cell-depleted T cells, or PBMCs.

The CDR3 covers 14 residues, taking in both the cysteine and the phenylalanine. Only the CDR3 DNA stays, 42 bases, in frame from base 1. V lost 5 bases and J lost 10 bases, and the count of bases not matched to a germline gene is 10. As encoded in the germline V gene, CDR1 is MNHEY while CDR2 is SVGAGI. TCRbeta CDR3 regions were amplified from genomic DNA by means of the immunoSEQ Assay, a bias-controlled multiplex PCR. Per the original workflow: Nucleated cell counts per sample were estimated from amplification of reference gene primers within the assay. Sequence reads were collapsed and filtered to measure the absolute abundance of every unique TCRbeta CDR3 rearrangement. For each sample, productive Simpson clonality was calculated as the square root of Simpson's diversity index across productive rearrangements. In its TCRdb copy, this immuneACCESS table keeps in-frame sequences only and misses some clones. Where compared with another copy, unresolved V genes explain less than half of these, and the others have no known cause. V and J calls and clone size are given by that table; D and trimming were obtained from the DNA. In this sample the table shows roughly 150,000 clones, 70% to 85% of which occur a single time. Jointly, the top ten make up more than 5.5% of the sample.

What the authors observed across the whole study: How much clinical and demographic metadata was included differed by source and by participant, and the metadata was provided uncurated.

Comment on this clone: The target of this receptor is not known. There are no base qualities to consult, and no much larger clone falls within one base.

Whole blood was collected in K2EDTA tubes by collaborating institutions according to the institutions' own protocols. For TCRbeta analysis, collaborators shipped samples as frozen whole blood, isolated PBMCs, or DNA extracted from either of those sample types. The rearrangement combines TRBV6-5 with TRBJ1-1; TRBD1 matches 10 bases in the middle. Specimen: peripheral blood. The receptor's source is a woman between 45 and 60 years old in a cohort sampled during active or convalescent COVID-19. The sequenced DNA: TGTGCCAGCAGTCTTCGACAGGGGGCAGATGGAGCTTTCTTT. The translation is CASSLRQGADGAFF.